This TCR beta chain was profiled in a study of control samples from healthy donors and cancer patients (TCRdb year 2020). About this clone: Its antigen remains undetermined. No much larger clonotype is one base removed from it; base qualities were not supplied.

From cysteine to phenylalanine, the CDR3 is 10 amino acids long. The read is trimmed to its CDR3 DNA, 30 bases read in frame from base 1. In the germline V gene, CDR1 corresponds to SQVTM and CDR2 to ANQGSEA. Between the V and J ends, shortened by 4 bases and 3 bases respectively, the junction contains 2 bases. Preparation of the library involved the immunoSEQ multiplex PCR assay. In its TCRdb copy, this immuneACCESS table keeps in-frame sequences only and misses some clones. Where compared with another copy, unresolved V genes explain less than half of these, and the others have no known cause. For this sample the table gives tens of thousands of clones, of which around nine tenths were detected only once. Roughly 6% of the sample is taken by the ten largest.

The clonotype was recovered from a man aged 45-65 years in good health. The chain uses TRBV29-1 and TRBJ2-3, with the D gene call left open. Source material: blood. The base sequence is TGCAGCGTTGTGACAGATACGCAGTATTTT. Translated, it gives CSVVTDTQYF.